Sequencing of this T cell receptor (beta chain) was carried out in a study of beta chain features in type 1 diabetes. Sampling consisted of one heparinised blood draw per donor, averaging approximately 120 mL. In this sample, this clone turned up a few times. The whole isolated RNA underwent reverse transcription, so sequencing captured expressed TCRB transcripts. The data were produced by immunoSEQ multiplex PCR, yet TCRdb's version contains in-frame clones alone and is incomplete. The data contain 900,000 or so clones, under 20% of them singletons. This sequence was found in a young woman in good health. The sequencing sample was made of naive CD4+ T cells from blood.

The CDR3 coding sequence is TGTGCCAGCAGCTCTTATTCACAGGGGGTGGAGTACTTC. Amino acid sequence: CASSSYSQGVEYF. The genes are TRBV7-9 and TRBJ2-7; TRBD1 matches 8 bases. This CDR3 contains 13 residues. V gave up 4 bases and J gave up 11 bases; unmatched junction bases: 10. Germline CDR1 reads SEHNR; CDR2 reads FQNEAQ (reference sequence).